These 8 T cell receptor beta chains were all obtained from the same sample, sequenced in a study of T cells in Graves' hyperthyroidism and ophthalmopathy. RNA transcripts were the template for amplifying TCR beta CDR3 regions. HTBI primers drove first-round RT-PCR of the TCR CDR3. MiXCR was run by TCRdb on the multiplex PCR reads, yielding one entry per CDR3 protein. The data show around 520,000 distinct CDR3 sequences, approximately 15% seen once. Sequenced sample: blood. All receptors come from a woman younger than 35 with Graves' hyperthyroidism.

This clonotype was found many times. The V call is TRBV12-5, the J call TRBJ1-5, with 7 bases matching TRBD1. V lost 3 bases and J lost 5; bases outside the gene matches: 10. Looked up from germline, CDR1 is LGHNT and CDR2 is FRNRAP. The CDR3 extends over 16 amino acids. CDR3 bases: TGTGCTAGTGGTTTCGACACTGGGCAGGGGGATCAGCCCCAGCATTTT. This sequence encodes CASGFDTGQGDQPQHF.

This clonotype was observed at least ten times. The chain carries TRBV11-3 and TRBJ1-6; possible D gene TRBD1, 6 bases. V was shortened by 5 bases and J by 7 bases, with 15 bases between the two germline ends. CDR1 and CDR2 (germline): SGHNT, YENEEA. The CDR3 is 15 amino acids. The CDR3 spells CASSTRDIRNSPLHF. The CDR3 DNA follows: TGTGCCAGCAGCACCCGGGACATCAGGAATTCACCCCTCCACTTT.

This clonotype occurred many times. The chain carries TRBV6-1 and TRBJ2-1; perhaps D is TRBD1 or TRBD2 (5 bases each). The CDR3 is 15 residues long. Trimming left V 5 bases short and J 7 bases short, with 18 bases between. The germline CDR1 and CDR2 sequences are MNHNS and SASEGT. CDR3 DNA sequence: TGTGCCAGCAGTTCTCCCCGGGACGCGGTTAATGAGCAGTTCTTC. This encodes CASSSPRDAVNEQFF.

This clonotype was seen ten or more times. The chain employs TRBV9 and TRBJ2-1; TRBD1 is a possible D gene (6 bases). V was pared by 3 bases and J by 4 bases, with 20 bases between. There are 17 residues in the CDR3. In germline, CDR1 is SGDLS, CDR2 YYNGEE. The CDR3 DNA reads TGTGCCAGCAGCGGGCTTGTACAGGGCAGTTTTTACAATGAGCAGTTCTTC. The encoded protein is CASSGLVQGSFYNEQFF.

This clonotype was seen at least ten times. The chain carries TRBV28 and TRBJ2-1; TRBD2 might be the D (5 bases). Looked up from germline, CDR1 is MDHEN and CDR2 is SYDVKM. CDR3 size: 12 residues. V dropped 5 bases and J dropped 10 bases, with 12 bases sitting between them. In nucleotides, the CDR3 is TGTGCCAGCAGTCCCGCCTCGGGGGAGCAGTTCTTC. Translated, it gives CASSPASGEQFF.

The rearrangement joins TRBV19 to TRBJ2-1; D not resolved. V gave up 4 bases and J gave up 10 bases, with 14 bases separating them. This CDR3 is 13 amino acids long. Germline-derived CDR1 and CDR2 are LNHDA and SQIVND (reference sequence). The CDR3 protein is CASSTVLGPEQFF. For the CDR3, the DNA is TGTGCCAGTAGTACCGTCCTTGGGCCGGAGCAGTTCTTC.

The rearrangement joins TRBV29-1 to TRBJ1-4, with 10 positions matching TRBD1. Germline CDR1 SQVTM, CDR2 ANQGSEA. The CDR3 sequence is 14 residues long. Germline trimming cut 6 bases from V and 8 bases from J; bases unmatched to any gene: 9. The CDR3 coding sequence is TGCAGCGTGGGAGCCGGGACAGGGGACGAAAAACTGTTTTTT. It is translated as CSVGAGTGDEKLFF.

This clonotype was counted at least ten times. The chain carries TRBV20-1 and TRBJ1-1; the D is unclear. V was pared by 4 bases and J by 1 base, with 10 bases between. Germline CDR1 and CDR2: DFQATT and SNEGSKA (reference sequence). The CDR3 extends over 13 amino acids. The CDR3 nucleotides read TGCAGTGCTAAAGGACCTGCGAACACTGAAGCTTTCTTT. This translates into CSAKGPANTEAFF.